A selection of T cell receptor beta chains follows, all from one sample in a study of sequential checkpoint blockade in melanoma. Generated by immunoSEQ multiplex PCR, the TCRdb table keeps only in-frame clones and is missing some. The profile shows more than 7,000 clones, roughly two thirds of them singletons. This specimen was CD8+ T cells sorted from blood (inferred from file names), taken from a patient given nivolumab and ipilimumab in sequence. The receptors were sampled from a human donor with melanoma. The conserved cysteine and the conserved F or W are not part of the CDR3 here. D genes are given only for firm matches. Where a row states a size, it is once, few, many or the class of an expanded clone; other rows omit it.

-	TRBV11-3	-	TRBJ2-3	ASSSYSTDTQY
-	TRBV10-2	medium-sized	TRBJ2-1	ASSPSAYNEQF
TRBD2	TRBV13	-	-	ASSPAGLAGLEQY
-	TRBV28	once	TRBJ2-7	ASSLYTDREYEQY
TRBD1	TRBV5-4	-	TRBJ2-7	ASSLGDRPYEQY
-	TRBV6-1	-	TRBJ1-5	ASSEDEGRGNQPQH
-	TRBV29-1	-	TRBJ1-2	SVDPRAVTGYT
TRBD2	TRBV4-2	-	TRBJ2-7	ASSQDIVVSGGTTYEQY
TRBD2	TRBV6-4	-	TRBJ2-3	ASSELAGEADTQY
TRBD2	TRBV7-6	-	TRBJ2-5	ASRGLAAETQY
-	TRBV7-2	-	TRBJ2-7	ASSAREGYEQY
TRBD2	TRBV27	-	TRBJ2-3	ASSLIAGGSSDTQY
-	TRBV11-3	-	TRBJ2-2	ASSLGTVNTGELF
TRBD2	TRBV19	-	TRBJ2-1	ASSIDPSAGGDDEQF
-	TRBV4-1	-	TRBJ1-1	ASTPRGGHEDTEAF
-	TRBV6-6	few	TRBJ2-1	ASESHNEQF
TRBD2	TRBV15	-	TRBJ2-1	ATSRDLERGNNEQF
TRBD1	TRBV7-9	-	TRBJ2-6	ASSTGTAIGANVLT
-	TRBV9	-	TRBJ2-6	ASSAYESGANVLT
TRBD2	TRBV30	-	TRBJ2-2	AWRPSGSRDTGELF
TRBD2	TRBV7-9	-	TRBJ2-1	ASSLVSGTDNEQF
TRBD1	TRBV7-3	-	TRBJ1-1	ASSLGDRGLGTEAF
-	TRBV7-8	-	TRBJ2-5	ASSPKKSTAGETQY
-	TRBV7-9	large	TRBJ2-7	ASSGGGGPRPYEQY
TRBD1	TRBV4-3	-	TRBJ1-2	ASSQVGGQGRDGYT
TRBD1	TRBV29-1	-	TRBJ2-3	SVGQDSTDTQY
TRBD1	TRBV4-3	once	TRBJ1-1	ASSQDLGTGGTEAF
-	TRBV19	-	TRBJ1-1	ASSYGGNTEAF
TRBD2	TRBV11-2	-	TRBJ2-1	ASSDLAGGKNEQF
-	TRBV10-1	-	TRBJ2-7	ASTEPYEQY
TRBD1	TRBV5-5	-	TRBJ2-7	ASSMDRVSYEQY
-	TRBV19	few	TRBJ1-2	ASLSWDTYGYT
-	TRBV27	-	TRBJ2-1	ASTEVGSHNEQF
TRBD1	TRBV30	-	TRBJ1-5	AWSRPGGYQPQH
TRBD1	TRBV5-5	-	TRBJ1-6	ASSRDRGKVNSPLH
TRBD1	TRBV19	once	TRBJ2-3	ASSPRTGGVADTQY
TRBD1	TRBV4-1	once	TRBJ2-1	ASQPTEQGQYNEQF
-	TRBV7-9	-	TRBJ2-7	ASSLVTGSSYEQY
TRBD1	TRBV18	-	TRBJ2-7	ASSPSRGRQTYEQY
-	TRBV7-9	once	TRBJ1-5	ASSKQTGYSNQPQH
-	TRBV19	medium-sized	TRBJ2-7	ASSIQGTYEQY
TRBD1	TRBV7-9	-	-	ASRGQGIYEQY
TRBD2	TRBV28	large	TRBJ2-7	DETSNGRASPYEQY
-	TRBV19	-	TRBJ1-5	ASSITGGNQPQH
-	TRBV27	-	TRBJ2-5	ASSLAPQQAQY
TRBD2	TRBV6-1	few	TRBJ2-5	ASSTLAGGLQFSY
-	TRBV7-2	-	TRBJ1-1	ASSLPGQNTEAF
-	TRBV21-1	-	TRBJ2-2	ASSLKGRRDRSYTGELF
-	TRBV28	-	TRBJ1-2	ASSMTVGYT
-	TRBV9	-	TRBJ2-5	ASSPWGDQETQY
TRBD2	TRBV25-1	-	TRBJ2-3	ASSESASGSTDTQY
-	TRBV13	-	TRBJ1-3	ASSFKGAGNTIY
TRBD1	TRBV28	medium-sized	TRBJ2-2	ASSSGTGDSGELF
-	TRBV7-9	few	TRBJ1-6	ASSPTGGPSPLH
TRBD1	TRBV7-8	once	TRBJ1-1	ASSLRAGGTEAF
TRBD2	TRBV6-5	few	TRBJ2-1	ASSYSAGGAYNEQF
TRBD1	TRBV4-2	-	TRBJ2-4	ASSQAATGENIQY
TRBD1	TRBV2	-	TRBJ2-1	ASSDSGTVYNEQF